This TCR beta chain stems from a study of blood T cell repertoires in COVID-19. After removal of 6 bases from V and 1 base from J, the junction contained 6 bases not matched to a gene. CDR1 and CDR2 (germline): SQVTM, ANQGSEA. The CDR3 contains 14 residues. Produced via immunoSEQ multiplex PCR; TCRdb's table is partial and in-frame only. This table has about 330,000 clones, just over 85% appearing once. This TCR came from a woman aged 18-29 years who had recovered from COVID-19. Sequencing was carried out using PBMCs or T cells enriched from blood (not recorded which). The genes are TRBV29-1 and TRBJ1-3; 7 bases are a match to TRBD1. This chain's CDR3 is CSVATGESGNTIYF. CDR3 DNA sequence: TGCAGCGTGGCCACAGGGGAGTCTGGAAACACCATATATTTT.